What follows are 13 T cell receptor beta chains derived from one specimen sequenced in a study of blood T cell repertoires in COVID-19 (dated by TCRdb to the early 2020s). The method was the immunoSEQ multiplex PCR assay. TCRdb re-hosts the immuneACCESS table, in-frame sequences only. Its copies lack some clones; in the studies checked, an unresolved V gene accounts for under half of them, and the cause for the rest is not known. The sample table lists 80,000 to 100,000 clones, 65% to 85% of them with a count of one. The ten largest make up roughly 4.4% of the sample. The sample comprised peripheral blood. The receptors here all came from a man between 60 and 75 years old with acute or convalescent COVID-19.

V usage is TRBV11-3 and J usage is TRBJ1-1, with D maybe TRBD1 (5 bases). The germline CDR1 and CDR2 sequences are SGHNT and YENEEA. There are 13 residues in the CDR3. With 5 bases removed from V and 5 bases from J, the gap between germline ends came to 12 bases. The chain's CDR3 is CASSVMGGTEAFF. CDR3 coding DNA: TGTGCCAGCAGCGTCATGGGGGGGACTGAAGCTTTCTTT.

The gene calls are TRBV14 and TRBJ2-1; 8 bases map to TRBD1. The J segment lost 0 bases and the V segment lost 5 bases, leaving 12 bases of the junction unmatched. This CDR3 has 18 residues. CDR1 and CDR2 from the germline V gene are SGHDN and FVKESK. CDR3 DNA: TGTGCCAGCAGCGAAAGGACAGGGTCTATGAGCTCCTACAATGAGCAGTTCTTC. It translates to CASSERTGSMSSYNEQFF.

The chain uses TRBV7-9 and TRBJ1-6; TRBD1 agrees at 8 bases. Germline CDR1 reads SEHNR; CDR2 reads FQNEAQ (reference sequence). This CDR3 contains 14 residues. The J segment lost 7 bases and the V segment lost 5 bases, leaving 4 bases of the junction unmatched. The CDR3 sequence is CASSPDRGNSPLHF. For the CDR3, the DNA is TGTGCCAGCAGCCCAGACAGGGGAAATTCACCCCTCCACTTT.

The rearrangement uses TRBV11-3 and TRBJ2-1, with 7 bases identical to TRBD2. Germline V CDR1 and CDR2: SGHNT, YENEEA. V was pared by 4 bases and J by 4 bases, with 13 bases of the junction left unmatched. This CDR3 is built from 17 residues. DNA of the CDR3: TGTGCCAGCAGCTGGGACTACACCAAATTTTTATACAATGAGCAGTTCTTC. Residues: CASSWDYTKFLYNEQFF.

This rearrangement joins TRBV18 to TRBJ2-7, with D tentatively TRBD1 (5 bases). Germline V gene lookup returns CDR1 KGHSH and CDR2 LQKENI. V was clipped by 2 bases and J by 2 bases, with 13 bases between them. The CDR3 contains 15 residues. The CDR3 sequence is CASSPSRQPTYEQYF. In DNA form, the CDR3 reads TGTGCCAGCTCACCAAGTCGACAGCCTACCTACGAGCAGTACTTC.

This chain uses TRBV6-5 with TRBJ2-5; D is perhaps TRBD2 (5 bases). V lost 6 bases, J lost 4 bases, and 12 bases lay in between. The CDR3 consists of 13 residues. CDR1 is MNHEY and CDR2 is SVGAGI in the germline V gene. The CDR3 DNA is TGTGCCAGCAGAGGGATGAGCGGAGAGACCCAGTACTTC. It encodes CASRGMSGETQYF.

This clone was detected once. The genes are TRBV7-9 and TRBJ1-2; D might be TRBD1 (6 bases). The germline V gene has CDR1 SEHNR and CDR2 FQNEAQ (reference sequence). This CDR3 contains 11 residues. V was trimmed by 9 bases and J by 5 bases, leaving 10 bases between them. In DNA, the CDR3 is TGTGCCAGTTTACAGGGTTATGGCTACACCTTC. It codes for CASLQGYGYTF.

The CDR3 reads CASSRSGADTQYF. As DNA, the CDR3 is TGTGCCAGCTCCCGCTCGGGTGCAGATACGCAGTATTTT. The chain is built from TRBV18 and TRBJ2-3; D is unclear. The CDR3 totals 13 residues. The germline V gene encodes CDR1 KGHSH and CDR2 LQKENI. Trimming stripped 6 bases from V and 4 bases from J, with 11 bases between.

The V call is TRBV10-3, the J call TRBJ1-1; perhaps TRBD1 as D (5 bases). Trimming cost V 4 bases and J 6 bases, with 12 bases left between them. Germline CDR1 reads ENHRY; CDR2 reads SYGVKD. This CDR3 is 13 amino acids long. CDR3 amino acids: CAISGTGQAEAFF. CDR3 nucleotides: TGTGCCATCAGTGGAACAGGTCAGGCTGAAGCTTTCTTT.

The CDR3 is CASRAAGSGVEKLFF. The CDR3 coding sequence is TGTGCCAGCAGGGCGGCGGGCAGCGGGGTCGAAAAACTGTTTTTT. This chain joins TRBV5-4 and TRBJ1-4; D uncertain. CDR1 is SGHNT, CDR2 YYREEE, per germline (reference sequence). The ends were cut back, 5 bases at V and 8 bases at J, with 19 bases in the middle. CDR3 length: 15 residues.

J is TRBJ1-5 and V is TRBV28, with no clear D. The germline V and J ends were trimmed by 6 bases and 0 bases, with 6 bases remaining between them. CDR1 and CDR2 from the germline V gene are MDHEN and SYDVKM. The CDR3 runs to 13 residues. CDR3 loop: CASSVSSNQPQHF. In DNA, the CDR3 is TGTGCCAGCAGCGTCTCTAGCAATCAGCCCCAGCATTTT.

V usage is TRBV5-1 and J usage is TRBJ1-4, with 8 nucleotides matching TRBD1. Germline CDR1 reads SGHRS; CDR2 reads YFSETQ. The CDR3 consists of 17 residues. V trimming: 0 bases; J trimming: 3 bases; junction bases outside the gene matches: 7. CDR3 in amino acids: CASSLADRGGSNEKLFF. CDR3 sequence (DNA): TGCGCCAGCAGCTTGGCAGACAGGGGAGGGTCTAATGAAAAACTGTTTTTT.

This clone showed up just a few times. The chain is built from TRBV5-1 and TRBJ1-3; D gene uncertain. Germline CDR1 is SGHRS and CDR2 is YFSETQ. The CDR3 has 17 amino acids. The V and J ends lost 0 bases and 0 bases respectively, with 13 bases between them. CDR3 amino acids: CASSLEPRRLSGNTIYF. CDR3 DNA: TGCGCCAGCAGCTTGGAGCCCAGGCGCCTCTCTGGAAACACCATATATTTT.